Listed below are T cell receptor beta chains from one sample, sequenced in a study of T cell responses to AZD1222 COVID-19 vaccine. Some clones are missing from TCRdb's copy, which holds only in-frame ones; the method was immunoSEQ multiplex PCR. This sample has some 130,000 clones, with 90% found just once. The specimen comprised peripheral blood, sampled on day 0 of AZD1222 vaccination. Receptor source: an adult in good health. Both conserved end residues are part of each CDR3. A D gene is named only where the DNA matches it firmly. The size field is filled for only some rows; it gives once, few, many or a size class.

J gene	V gene	clone size	D gene	CDR3 DNA	CDR3 protein
TRBJ2-6	TRBV5-1	NA	NA	TGCGCCAGCAGCTTCGACCCTGTGCTACCTGGGGCCAACGTCCTGACTTTC	CASSFDPVLPGANVLTF
TRBJ1-1	TRBV6-2/TRBV6-3	few	TRBD1	TGTGCCAGCAGCCAACAGGGGGTCGCGACAGTCACTGAAGCTTTCTTT	CASSQQGVATVTEAFF
TRBJ1-2	TRBV18	NA	NA	TGTGCCAGCTCACCGTCTCCTAATCCCCTCTATGGCTACACCTTC	CASSPSPNPLYGYTF
TRBJ1-2	TRBV13	once	NA	TGTGCCAGCAGCTTCACAGGGTATGGCTACACCTTC	CASSFTGYGYTF
TRBJ2-7	TRBV7-3	NA	NA	TGTGCCAGCAGCTTCACCGAAGGTACAGGCGGGAAGTACTTC	CASSFTEGTGGKYF
TRBJ1-2	TRBV7-9	NA	NA	TGTGCCAGCAGTTGGCAGGAGGGGAGCCCTAACTATGGCTACACCTTC	CASSWQEGSPNYGYTF
TRBJ2-7	TRBV9	NA	NA	TGTGCCAGCAGCGTAGAGCCGGGACCCTACGAGCAGTACTTC	CASSVEPGPYEQYF
TRBJ1-6	TRBV9	NA	NA	TGTGCCAGCAGCGTAGACACGGCTAATTCACCCCTCCACTTT	CASSVDTANSPLHF
TRBJ1-1	TRBV7-2	NA	TRBD1	TGTGCCAGCAGCTTCCGGGGAGGGGACAGGATGGGCAACACTGAAGCTTTCTTT	CASSFRGGDRMGNTEAFF
TRBJ1-4	TRBV18	NA	TRBD1	TGTGCCAGCTCACTAAACGCGGGACAGGGAAATGAAAAACTGTTTTTT	CASSLNAGQGNEKLFF
TRBJ1-2	TRBV4-3	NA	TRBD1	TGCGCCAGCAGCCAACGACAGGGGGCCCGGGGCTACACCTTC	CASSQRQGARGYTF
TRBJ2-1	TRBV12-3/TRBV12-4	NA	NA	TGTGCCAGCAGTTACAGGAGGAATGAGCAGTTCTTC	CASSYRRNEQFF
TRBJ2-5	TRBV7-2	NA	NA	TGTGCCAGCAGCTTAGTGGGGGGAGAAGAGACCCAGTACTTC	CASSLVGGEETQYF
TRBJ1-2	TRBV9	NA	NA	TGTGCCAGCAGCGTAGCTATGGGTCTTAACTATGGCTACACCTTC	CASSVAMGLNYGYTF
TRBJ2-3	TRBV5-4	NA	NA	TGTGCCAGCACCCTGGGCCGGGTCGGGGATACGCAGTATTTT	CASTLGRVGDTQYF
TRBJ2-2	TRBV2	NA	NA	TGTGCCAGCAGTCAGGTGACCGGGGAGCTGTTTTTT	CASSQVTGELFF
TRBJ2-1	TRBV6-4	NA	NA	TGTGCCAGCAGTGAGGGAGGATTCGAGTCGAATGAGCAGTTCTTC	CASSEGGFESNEQFF
TRBJ2-3	TRBV11-2	once	TRBD2	TGTGCCAGCAGCTCCCGACTAGCGGTCCTAAAGAAACGCACAGATACGCAGTATTTT	CASSSRLAVLKKRTDTQYF
TRBJ1-1	TRBV19	NA	NA	TGTGCCACAAGTCAGCTCTCCAGGAGAGGGATGAACACTGAAGCTTTCTTT	CATSQLSRRGMNTEAFF
TRBJ1-5	TRBV3-1/TRBV3-2	NA	TRBD1	TGTGCCAGCAGCCGACGGGACAGGGAGGGCAATCAGCCCCAGCATTTT	CASSRRDREGNQPQHF
TRBJ1-2	TRBV14	NA	NA	TGTGCCAGCAGCCAGGAGGACAGATATGGCTACACCTTC	CASSQEDRYGYTF
TRBJ2-7	TRBV19	NA	TRBD1	TGTGCCAGTAGTATTAGACAGGGCTACGAGCAGTACTTC	CASSIRQGYEQYF